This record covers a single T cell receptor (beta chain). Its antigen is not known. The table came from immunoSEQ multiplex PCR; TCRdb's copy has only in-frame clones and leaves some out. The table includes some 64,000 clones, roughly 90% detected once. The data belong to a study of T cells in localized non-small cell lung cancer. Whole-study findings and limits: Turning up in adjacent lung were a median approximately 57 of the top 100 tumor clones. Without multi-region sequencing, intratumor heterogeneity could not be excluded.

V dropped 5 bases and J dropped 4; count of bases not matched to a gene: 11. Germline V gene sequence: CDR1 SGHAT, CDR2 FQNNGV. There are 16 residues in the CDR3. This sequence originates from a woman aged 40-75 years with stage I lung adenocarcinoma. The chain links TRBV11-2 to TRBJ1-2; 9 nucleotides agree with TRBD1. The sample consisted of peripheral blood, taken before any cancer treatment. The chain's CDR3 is CASSRTAVTGGYGYTF. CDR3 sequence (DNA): TGTGCCAGCAGCCGGACCGCAGTGACAGGGGGCTATGGCTACACCTTC.